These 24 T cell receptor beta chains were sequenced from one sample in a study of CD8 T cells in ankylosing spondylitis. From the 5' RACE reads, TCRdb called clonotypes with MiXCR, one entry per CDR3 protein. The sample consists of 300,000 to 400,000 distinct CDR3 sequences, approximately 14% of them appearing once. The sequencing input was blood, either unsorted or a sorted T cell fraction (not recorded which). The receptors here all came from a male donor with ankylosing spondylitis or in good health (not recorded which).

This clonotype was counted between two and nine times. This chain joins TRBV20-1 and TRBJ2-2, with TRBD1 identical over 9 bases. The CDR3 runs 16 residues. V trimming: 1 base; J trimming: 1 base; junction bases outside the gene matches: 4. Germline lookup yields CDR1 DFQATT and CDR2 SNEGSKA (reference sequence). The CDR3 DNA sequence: TGCAGTGCTAGAGGCGTGGGACAGGGGAACACCGGGGAGCTGTTTTTT. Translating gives CSARGVGQGNTGELFF.

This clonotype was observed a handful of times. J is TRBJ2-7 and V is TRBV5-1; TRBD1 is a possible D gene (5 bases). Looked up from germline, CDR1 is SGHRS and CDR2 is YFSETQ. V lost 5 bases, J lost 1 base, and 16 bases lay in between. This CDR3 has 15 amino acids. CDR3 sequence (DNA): TGCGCCAGCAGTCGAACCACAGGTTCTTCCTACGAGCAGTACTTC. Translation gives CASSRTTGSSYEQYF.

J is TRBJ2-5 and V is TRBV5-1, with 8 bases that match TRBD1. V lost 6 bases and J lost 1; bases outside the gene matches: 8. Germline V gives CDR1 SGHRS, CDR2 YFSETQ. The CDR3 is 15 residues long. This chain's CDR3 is CASTFAGQVQETQYF. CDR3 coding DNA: TGCGCCAGCACCTTCGCGGGACAGGTCCAAGAGACCCAGTACTTC.

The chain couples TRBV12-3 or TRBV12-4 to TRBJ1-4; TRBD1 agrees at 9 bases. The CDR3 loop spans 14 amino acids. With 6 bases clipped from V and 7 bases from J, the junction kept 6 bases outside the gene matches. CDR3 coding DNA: TGTGCCAGCAGGACGACAGGGGGTGGTGAAAAACTGTTTTTT. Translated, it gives CASRTTGGGEKLFF.

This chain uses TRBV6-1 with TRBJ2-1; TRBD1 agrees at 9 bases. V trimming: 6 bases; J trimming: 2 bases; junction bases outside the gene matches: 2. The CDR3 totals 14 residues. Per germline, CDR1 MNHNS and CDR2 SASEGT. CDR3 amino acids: CASRGQGPYNEQFF. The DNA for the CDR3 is TGTGCCAGCAGGGGACAGGGACCCTACAATGAGCAGTTCTTC.

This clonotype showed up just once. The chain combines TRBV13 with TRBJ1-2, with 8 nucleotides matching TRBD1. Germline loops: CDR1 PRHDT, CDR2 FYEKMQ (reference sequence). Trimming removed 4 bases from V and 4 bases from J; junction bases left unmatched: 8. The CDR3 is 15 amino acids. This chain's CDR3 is CASSSWTGLTYGYTF. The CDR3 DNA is TGTGCCAGCAGCTCTTGGACAGGGTTAACCTATGGCTACACCTTC.

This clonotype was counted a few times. Written as DNA, the CDR3 is TGCGCCAGCAGCGAATACTGGGGGGACTACGAGCAGTACTTC. Its protein product is CASSEYWGDYEQYF. V usage is TRBV5-1 and J usage is TRBJ2-7; a weak D match, TRBD2 (6 bases). Trimming cost V 4 bases and J 3 bases, with 14 bases left between them. Per the germline V gene, CDR1 is SGHRS and CDR2 is YFSETQ. The CDR3 contains 14 residues. Using reference TRBV5-1 and TRBJ2-7 for the parts outside the CDR3, the full variable domain is KAGVTQTPRYLIKTRGQQVTLSCSPISGHRSVSWYQQTPGQGLQFLFEYFSETQRNKGNFPGRFSGRQFSNSRSEMNVSTLELGDSALYLCASSEYWGDYEQYFGPGTRLTVT.

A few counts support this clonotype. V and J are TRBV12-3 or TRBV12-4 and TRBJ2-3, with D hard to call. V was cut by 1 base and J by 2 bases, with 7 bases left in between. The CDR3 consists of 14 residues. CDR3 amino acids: CASSLGLLTDTQYF. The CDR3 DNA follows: TGTGCCAGCAGTTTAGGACTGCTCACAGATACGCAGTATTTT.

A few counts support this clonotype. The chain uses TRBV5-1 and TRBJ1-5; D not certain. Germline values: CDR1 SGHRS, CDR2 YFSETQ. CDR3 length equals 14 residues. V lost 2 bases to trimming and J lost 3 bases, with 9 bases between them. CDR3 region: CASSFRSSNQPQHF. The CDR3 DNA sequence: TGCGCCAGCAGCTTTAGGTCGTCCAATCAGCCCCAGCATTTT.

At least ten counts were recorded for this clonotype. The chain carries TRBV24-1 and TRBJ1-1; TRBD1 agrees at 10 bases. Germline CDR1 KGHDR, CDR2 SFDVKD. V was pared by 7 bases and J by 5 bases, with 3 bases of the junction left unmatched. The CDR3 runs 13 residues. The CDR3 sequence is CATSRGQGTEAFF. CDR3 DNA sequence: TGTGCCACCAGCCGGGGACAGGGGACTGAAGCTTTCTTT.

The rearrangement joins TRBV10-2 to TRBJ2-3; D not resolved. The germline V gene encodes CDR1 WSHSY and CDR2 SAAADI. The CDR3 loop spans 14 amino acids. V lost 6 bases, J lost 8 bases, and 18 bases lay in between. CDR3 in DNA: TGCGCCAGCAGGGAGCCGAGTGAGGTCCTTACGCAGTATTTT. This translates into CASREPSEVLTQYF.

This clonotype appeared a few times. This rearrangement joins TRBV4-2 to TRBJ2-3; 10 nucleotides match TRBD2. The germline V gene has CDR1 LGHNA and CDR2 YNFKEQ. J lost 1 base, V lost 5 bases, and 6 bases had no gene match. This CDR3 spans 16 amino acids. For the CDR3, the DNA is TGTGCCAGCAGCGCGAGAACTAGCGGGGGCACAGATACGCAGTATTTT. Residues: CASSARTSGGTDTQYF.

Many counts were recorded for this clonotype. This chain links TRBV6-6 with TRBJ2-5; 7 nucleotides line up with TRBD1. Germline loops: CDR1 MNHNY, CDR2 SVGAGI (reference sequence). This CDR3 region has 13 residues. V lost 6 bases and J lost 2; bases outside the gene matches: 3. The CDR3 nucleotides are TGTGCCAGCAGCGGGGACAGACAAGAGACCCAGTACTTC. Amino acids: CASSGDRQETQYF.

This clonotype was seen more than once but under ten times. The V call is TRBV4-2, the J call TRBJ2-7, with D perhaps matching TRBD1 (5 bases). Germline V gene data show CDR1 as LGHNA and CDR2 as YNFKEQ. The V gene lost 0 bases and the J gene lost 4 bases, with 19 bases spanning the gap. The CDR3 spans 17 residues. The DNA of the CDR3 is TGTGCCAGCAGCCAAGATGGGTGGTCGACAGAACCGTACGAGCAGTACTTC. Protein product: CASSQDGWSTEPYEQYF.

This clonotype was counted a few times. Here the CDR3 reads CASSWGSPQLRTGVPYTF. The CDR3 DNA reads as TGTGCCAGCAGCTGGGGATCCCCACAACTGCGGACAGGGGTACCCTACACCTTC. V gene TRBV5-6 combines with J gene TRBJ1-2; 9 bases are a match to TRBD1. Trimming took 3 bases from V and 10 from J; bases not matched to a gene: 22. The length of the CDR3 is 18 residues. Germline V gene lookup returns CDR1 SGHDT and CDR2 YYEEEE.

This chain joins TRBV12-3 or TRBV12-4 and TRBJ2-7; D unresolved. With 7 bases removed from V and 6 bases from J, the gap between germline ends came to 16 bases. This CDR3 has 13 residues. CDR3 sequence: CASTSAVFGEQYF. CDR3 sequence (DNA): TGTGCCAGCACATCGGCGGTATTTGGCGAGCAGTACTTC.

The CDR3 DNA reads TGTGCCAGCAGGCCGGGGATCGGCAATCAGCCCCAGCATTTT. Its translation is CASRPGIGNQPQHF. This sequence joins TRBV6-1 and TRBJ1-5; no clear D gene. In germline, CDR1 is MNHNS, CDR2 SASEGT. The CDR3 consists of 14 residues. V was pared by 6 bases and J by 2 bases, with 11 bases between.

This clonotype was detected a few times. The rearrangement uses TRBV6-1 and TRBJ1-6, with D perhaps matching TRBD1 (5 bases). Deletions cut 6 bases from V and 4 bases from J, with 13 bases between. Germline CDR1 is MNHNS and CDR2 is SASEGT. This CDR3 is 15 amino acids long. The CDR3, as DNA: TGTGCCAGCAGAGAGACGGGACGGTATAATTCACCCCTCCACTTT. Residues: CASRETGRYNSPLHF.

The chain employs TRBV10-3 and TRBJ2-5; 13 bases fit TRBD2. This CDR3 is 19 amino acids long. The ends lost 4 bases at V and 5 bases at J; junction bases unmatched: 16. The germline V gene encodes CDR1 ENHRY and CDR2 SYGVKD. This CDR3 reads CAISGTGTSGTDLRETQYF. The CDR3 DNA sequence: TGTGCCATCAGTGGGACCGGGACTAGCGGGACCGATCTGAGGGAGACCCAGTACTTC.

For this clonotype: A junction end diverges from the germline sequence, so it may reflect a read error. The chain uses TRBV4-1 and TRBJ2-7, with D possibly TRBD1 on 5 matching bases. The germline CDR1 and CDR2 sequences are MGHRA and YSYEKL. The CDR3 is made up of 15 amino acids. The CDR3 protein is CDSSQGPGRSPEQYF. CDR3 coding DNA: TGCGACAGCAGCCAAGGGCCAGGGCGTTCCCCCGAGCAGTACTTC.

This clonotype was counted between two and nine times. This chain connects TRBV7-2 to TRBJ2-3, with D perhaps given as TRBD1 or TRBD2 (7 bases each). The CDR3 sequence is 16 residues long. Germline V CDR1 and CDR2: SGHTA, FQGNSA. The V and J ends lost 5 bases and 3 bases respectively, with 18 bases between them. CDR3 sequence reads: CASSLTGRGSTDTQYF. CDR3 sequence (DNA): TGTGCCAGCAGCCTGACAGGGAGGGGATCAACAGATACGCAGTATTTT.

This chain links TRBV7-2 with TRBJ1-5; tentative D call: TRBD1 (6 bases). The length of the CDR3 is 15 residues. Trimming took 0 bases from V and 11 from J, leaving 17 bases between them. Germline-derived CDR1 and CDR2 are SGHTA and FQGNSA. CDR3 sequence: CASSLALGRAGAQHF. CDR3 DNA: TGTGCCAGCAGCTTAGCGCTTGGAAGGGCAGGGGCCCAGCATTTT.

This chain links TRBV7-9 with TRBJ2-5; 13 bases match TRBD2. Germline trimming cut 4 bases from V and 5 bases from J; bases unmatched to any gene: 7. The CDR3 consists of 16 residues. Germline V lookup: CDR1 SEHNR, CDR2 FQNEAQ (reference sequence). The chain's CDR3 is CASSSPTSGRWETQYF. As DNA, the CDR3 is TGTGCCAGCAGCTCCCCGACTAGCGGGAGGTGGGAGACCCAGTACTTC.

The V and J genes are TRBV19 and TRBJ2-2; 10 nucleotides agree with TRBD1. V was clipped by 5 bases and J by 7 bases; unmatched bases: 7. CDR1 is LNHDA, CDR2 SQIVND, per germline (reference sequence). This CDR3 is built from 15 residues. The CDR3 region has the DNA TGTGCCAGTAGTCCTCGGACAGGGGGGAACGGGGAGCTGTTTTTT. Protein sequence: CASSPRTGGNGELFF. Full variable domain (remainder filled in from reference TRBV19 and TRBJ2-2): DGGITQSPKYLFRKEGQNVTLSCEQNLNHDAMYWYRQDPGQGLRLIYYSQIVNDFQKGDIAEGYSVSREKKESFPLTVTSAQKNPTAFYLCASSPRTGGNGELFFGEGSRLTVL.